This TCR beta chain was captured by sequencing in a study of beta chain features in type 1 diabetes. CDR1 is MNHEY and CDR2 is SVGAGI in the germline V gene. The CDR3 is made up of 15 amino acids. Trimming stripped 8 bases from V and 10 bases from J, with 26 bases between. Sequencing targeted expressed TCRB transcripts, as all isolated RNA had been reverse transcribed. Clones were sequenced by immunoSEQ multiplex PCR, and TCRdb holds only the in-frame ones, with some missing. The table has 90,000 to 110,000 clones, approximately 39% seen once. Sequences were obtained from stem cell memory CD4+ T cells from blood. The rearrangement uses TRBV6-5 and TRBJ1-1; D uncertain. The receptor comes from a woman aged 18-30 years in good health. The CDR3 DNA reads TGTGCCAGCGTTCCCCCACCGGGGTTATCGAGTGGAGCTTTCTTT. This gives the protein CASVPPPGLSSGAFF.